One sample yielded the 9 T cell receptor beta chains listed below, sequenced in a study of T cells in Graves' hyperthyroidism and ophthalmopathy. Amplified regions were TCR beta CDR3 sequences from RNA transcripts. TCR CDR3 regions were first amplified by RT-PCR with HTBI primers. TCRdb passed the multiplex PCR reads through MiXCR, listing each CDR3 protein once. The profile covers about 600,000 distinct CDR3 sequences, with 14% appearing a single time and around 7% taken by the ten largest. Sequencing was performed on blood. These receptors were taken from a woman aged 18-29 years with Graves' ophthalmopathy.

The rearrangement links TRBV7-9 to TRBJ2-7; D is perhaps TRBD1 or TRBD2 (5 bases each). CDR3 length equals 15 residues. V gave up 4 bases and J gave up 9 bases, with 22 bases separating them. CDR1 and CDR2 from the germline V gene are SEHNR and FQNEAQ (reference sequence). CDR3 sequence: CASSSTTSTGRGQYF. For the CDR3, the DNA is TGTGCCAGCAGCTCTACAACGAGTACAGGACGGGGGCAGTACTTC. Full variable domain (outside the CDR3, taken from reference TRBV7-9 and TRBJ2-7): DTGVSQNPRHKITKRGQNVTFRCDPISEHNRLYWYRQTLGQGPEFLTYFQNEAQLEKSRLLSDRFSAERPKGSFSTLEIQRTEQGDSAMYLCASSSTTSTGRGQYFGPGTRLTVT.

Details on this clonotype: A much larger clone differs by one base, so this may be a read error. CDR3 in amino acids: CASSLARLRGGSYEQYF. CDR3 bases: TGTGCCAGCAGCTTAGCCCGGTTGAGGGGGGGCTCCTACGAGCAGTACTTC. The rearrangement links TRBV7-9 to TRBJ2-7; maybe TRBD2 (7 bases). V lost 0 bases and J 0 bases, leaving 15 bases between the germline ends. CDR3 length equals 17 residues. CDR1 and CDR2 from the germline V gene are SEHNR and FQNEAQ (reference sequence).

The V and J genes are TRBV9 and TRBJ2-3; TRBD2 matches at 12 bases. The V gene end was trimmed by 3 bases and the J gene end by 5 bases; junction bases not matched to a gene: 13. The CDR3 sequence is 18 residues long. Germline V gene sequence: CDR1 SGDLS, CDR2 YYNGEE. The CDR3 protein is CASSGFGLAGSARDTQYF. CDR3 nucleotides: TGTGCCAGCAGCGGGTTCGGACTAGCGGGATCCGCGCGAGATACGCAGTATTTT.

This clonotype was seen at least ten times. The chain recombines TRBV5-6 with TRBJ2-5; maybe TRBD2 (5 bases). CDR1 SGHDT and CDR2 YYEEEE come from the germline V gene. The CDR3 totals 15 residues. Deletions cut 4 bases from V and 1 base from J, with 14 bases between. This CDR3 reads CASSDLSGSQETQYF. CDR3 DNA sequence: TGTGCCAGCAGCGACCTTTCGGGGTCCCAAGAGACCCAGTACTTC.

This clonotype was detected many times. J is TRBJ2-5 and V is TRBV2; D uncertain. Germline assignment: CDR1 SNHLY and CDR2 FYNNEI. Trimming left V 6 bases short and J 5 bases short, with 16 bases between. The CDR3 sequence is 14 residues long. The CDR3 coding sequence is TGTGCCAGCAGCAAACAAGCAGGTGACGAGACCCAGTACTTC. It is translated as CASSKQAGDETQYF.

This clonotype came up many times. The V call is TRBV12-5, the J call TRBJ2-7; D is unclear. CDR3 length equals 14 residues. Germline loops: CDR1 LGHNT, CDR2 FRNRAP. Trimming left V 2 bases short and J 3 bases short, with 11 bases between. The CDR3 here is CASGLMAGDYEQYF. Written as DNA, the CDR3 is TGTGCTAGTGGTTTGATGGCAGGAGACTACGAGCAGTACTTC.

The chain carries TRBV2 and TRBJ2-2; 9 nucleotides line up with TRBD2. Unmatched junction bases numbered 4, after V lost 8 bases and J lost 0 bases. The CDR3 has 15 residues. Germline lookup yields CDR1 SNHLY and CDR2 FYNNEI. CDR3 coding DNA: TGTGCCAGCGCCGGCGGGAGGGCGAACACCGGGGAGCTGTTTTTT. Encoded protein: CASAGGRANTGELFF.

The chain has TRBV29-1 and TRBJ1-1; 10 nucleotides align to TRBD1. Trimming cost V 5 bases and J 4 bases; bases outside gene matches: 7. This CDR3 is 14 amino acids long. Germline loops: CDR1 SQVTM, CDR2 ANQGSEA. The CDR3 DNA is TGCAGCGTTCGTCCCGGGACAGGGGCCACTGAAGCTTTCTTT. Translation: CSVRPGTGATEAFF. The full variable domain, in which reference TRBV29-1 and TRBJ1-1 provide the parts outside the CDR3, is SAVISQKPSRDICQRGTSLTIQCQVDSQVTMMFWYRQQPGQSLTLIATANQGSEATYESGFVIDKFPISRPNLTFSTLTVSNMSPEDSSIYLCSVRPGTGATEAFFGQGTRLTVV.

This clonotype was seen at least ten times. The J gene is TRBJ1-2, the V gene TRBV18, with no clear D. CDR1 and CDR2 (germline): KGHSH, LQKENI. The V and J ends lost 3 bases and 6 bases respectively, with 17 bases between them. The CDR3 sequence is 15 residues long. CDR3: CASSPIAKGGDGYTF. The CDR3 DNA reads TGTGCCAGCTCACCCATCGCCAAGGGTGGGGATGGCTACACCTTC.